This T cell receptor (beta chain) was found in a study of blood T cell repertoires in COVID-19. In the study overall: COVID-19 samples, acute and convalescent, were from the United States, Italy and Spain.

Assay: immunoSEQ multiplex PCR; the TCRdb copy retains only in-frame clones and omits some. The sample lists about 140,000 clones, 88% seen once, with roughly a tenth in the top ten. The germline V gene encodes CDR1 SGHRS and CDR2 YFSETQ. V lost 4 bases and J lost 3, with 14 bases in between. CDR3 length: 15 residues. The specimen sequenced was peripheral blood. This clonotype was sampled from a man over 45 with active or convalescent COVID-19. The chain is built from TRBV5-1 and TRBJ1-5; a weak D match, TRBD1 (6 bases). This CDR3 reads CASSAGGQHNQPQHF. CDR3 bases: TGCGCCAGCAGCGCTGGTGGACAGCACAATCAGCCCCAGCATTTT.